The entry that follows covers one T cell receptor beta chain sequence. This sample is part of a study of blood T cell repertoires in COVID-19. Here immunoSEQ multiplex PCR was the method, and the copy in TCRdb shows in-frame clones only, minus some. The sample has some 200,000 clones; roughly 84% are singletons. The sequencing sample was made of peripheral blood. This sequence originates from a human donor with acute or convalescent COVID-19. The donor label of this sample is uncertain.

The CDR3 DNA follows: TGTGCCAGCTCCAGAAGCGGGGAGCTGTTTTTT. Translating gives CASSRSGELFF. The V and J genes are TRBV5-5 and TRBJ2-2; D uncertain. The CDR3 runs 11 residues. Germline CDR1 is SGHKS and CDR2 is YYEKEE (reference sequence). Trimming pared 7 bases from V and 7 bases from J, leaving 8 bases between.